What follows are 9 T cell receptor beta chains derived from one specimen sequenced in a study of blood T cells in healthy people across ages (dated by TCRdb to between 2015 and 2016). Receptor amplification or capture employed 5' RACE. The sequencing machine was an Illumina HiSeq 2500. A second PCR of about 6 to 11 cycles was performed with a sample-barcoded 5' primer and a J-beta primer mix. In TCRdb, the public reads were trimmed at Q25 with fastp and aligned with MiXCR, with productive beta chains retained. Duplicate CDR3 protein sequences are folded into a single record with the most common DNA and genes. Here the sample has more than 1 million distinct CDR3 sequences; around 43% occur a single time. About 19% of the sample comes from the top ten. The sample was blood. These receptor sequences come from a woman aged 55-70 years in good health.

The chain carries TRBV5-8 and TRBJ1-4, with 8 bases fitting TRBD1. The CDR3 has 14 residues. Germline V gives CDR1 SGHTS, CDR2 YDEGEE. V was clipped by 3 bases and J by 8 bases; unmatched bases: 6. CDR3 region: CASSYDRGREKLFF. CDR3 in DNA: TGTGCCAGCAGCTACGACAGGGGTCGAGAAAAACTGTTTTTT.

The chain combines TRBV28 with TRBJ2-5; no clear D gene. Germline V gives CDR1 MDHEN, CDR2 SYDVKM. The CDR3 has 14 residues. V lost 3 bases and J lost 4, with 12 bases in between. This CDR3 reads CASSLLSSGETQYF. The CDR3 bases are TGTGCCAGCAGTTTGCTATCAAGTGGAGAGACCCAGTACTTC.

The chain employs TRBV3-1 and TRBJ1-2; D not resolved. V lost 1 base and J 5 bases, leaving 14 bases between the germline ends. Germline lookup yields CDR1 LGHDT and CDR2 YNNKEL (reference sequence). The CDR3 totals 15 residues. CDR3 in DNA: TGTGCCAGCAGCCAAGGTAAAGGGCGATCTTATGGCTACACCTTC. Residues: CASSQGKGRSYGYTF. Combining the CDR3 with reference TRBV3-1 and TRBJ1-2 gives the whole variable domain DTAVSQTPKYLVTQMGNDKSIKCEQNLGHDTMYWYKQDSKKFLKIMFSYNNKELIINETVPNRFSPKSPDKAHLNLHINSLELGDSAVYFCASSQGKGRSYGYTFGSGTRLTVV.

This clonotype has more than one count but fewer than ten. This chain joins TRBV20-1 and TRBJ2-7; 9 bases map to TRBD1. The V gene's germline CDR1 is DFQATT and CDR2 SNEGSKA (reference sequence). V gave up 3 bases and J gave up 2 bases; unmatched junction bases: 2. The CDR3 spans 13 residues. CDR3 protein: CSARDRGTYEQYF. CDR3 nucleotide sequence: TGCAGTGCTAGGGACAGGGGAACCTACGAGCAGTACTTC.

The chain carries TRBV7-9 and TRBJ2-1; 8 bases are shared with TRBD2. The junction had 10 bases not matched to a gene; V was cut back by 6 bases and J by 0 bases. Germline CDR1 reads SEHNR; CDR2 reads FQNEAQ (reference sequence). The length of the CDR3 is 17 residues. The CDR3 coding sequence is TGTGCCAGCAGACCGTCGGGGGGGCTGAGCTCCTACAATGAGCAGTTCTTC. Its translation: CASRPSGGLSSYNEQFF.

V and J are TRBV20-1 and TRBJ2-1; D perhaps matches TRBD1 (6 bases). Germline V lookup: CDR1 DFQATT, CDR2 SNEGSKA (reference sequence). Trimming took 4 bases from V and 10 from J, leaving 17 bases between them. The CDR3 runs 13 residues. The CDR3: CSAIYRVVSEQFF. CDR3 coding DNA: TGCAGTGCTATATACAGGGTTGTGAGCGAGCAGTTCTTC.

This clonotype was recorded a few times. The chain has TRBV20-1 and TRBJ1-6, with D tentatively TRBD1 (6 bases). The CDR3 spans 14 residues. V lost 1 base, J lost 10 bases, and 14 bases lay in between. In germline, CDR1 is DFQATT, CDR2 SNEGSKA (reference sequence). The CDR3 DNA follows: TGCAGTGCTAGAGCGAGGGCAGGGGAATCACCCCTCCACTTT. Its translation is CSARARAGESPLHF.

This clonotype came up many times. The rearrangement links TRBV7-2 to TRBJ1-4, with D uncertain. Germline V lookup: CDR1 SGHTA, CDR2 FQGNSA. This CDR3 is built from 15 residues. With 5 bases removed from V and 8 bases from J, the gap between germline ends came to 18 bases. The CDR3 sequence: CASSPRTDPGEKLFF. CDR3 nucleotides: TGTGCCAGCAGCCCCAGGACCGACCCTGGGGAAAAACTGTTTTTT.

CDR3 in amino acids: CASSIRTVYGYTF. As DNA, the CDR3 is TGTGCCAGTAGTATACGGACAGTCTATGGCTACACCTTC. The chain uses TRBV19 and TRBJ1-2, with D possibly being TRBD1 (6 bases). The CDR3 runs to 13 residues. V gave up 2 bases and J gave up 4 bases, with 8 bases separating them. The germline CDR1 and CDR2 sequences are LNHDA and SQIVND (reference sequence).